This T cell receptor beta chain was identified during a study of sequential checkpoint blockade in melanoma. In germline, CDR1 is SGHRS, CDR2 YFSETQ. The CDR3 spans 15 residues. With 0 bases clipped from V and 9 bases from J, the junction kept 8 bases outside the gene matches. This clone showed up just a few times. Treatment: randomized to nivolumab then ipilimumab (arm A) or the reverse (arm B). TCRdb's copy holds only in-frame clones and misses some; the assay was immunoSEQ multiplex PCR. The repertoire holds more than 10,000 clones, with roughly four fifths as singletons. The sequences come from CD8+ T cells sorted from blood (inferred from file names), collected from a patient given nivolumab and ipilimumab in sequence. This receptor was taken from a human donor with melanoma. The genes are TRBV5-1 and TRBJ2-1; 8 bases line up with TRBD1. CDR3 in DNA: TGCGCCAGCAGCTTGGTAGAATCAGGGGGCAGTGAGCAGTTCTTC. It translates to CASSLVESGGSEQFF.